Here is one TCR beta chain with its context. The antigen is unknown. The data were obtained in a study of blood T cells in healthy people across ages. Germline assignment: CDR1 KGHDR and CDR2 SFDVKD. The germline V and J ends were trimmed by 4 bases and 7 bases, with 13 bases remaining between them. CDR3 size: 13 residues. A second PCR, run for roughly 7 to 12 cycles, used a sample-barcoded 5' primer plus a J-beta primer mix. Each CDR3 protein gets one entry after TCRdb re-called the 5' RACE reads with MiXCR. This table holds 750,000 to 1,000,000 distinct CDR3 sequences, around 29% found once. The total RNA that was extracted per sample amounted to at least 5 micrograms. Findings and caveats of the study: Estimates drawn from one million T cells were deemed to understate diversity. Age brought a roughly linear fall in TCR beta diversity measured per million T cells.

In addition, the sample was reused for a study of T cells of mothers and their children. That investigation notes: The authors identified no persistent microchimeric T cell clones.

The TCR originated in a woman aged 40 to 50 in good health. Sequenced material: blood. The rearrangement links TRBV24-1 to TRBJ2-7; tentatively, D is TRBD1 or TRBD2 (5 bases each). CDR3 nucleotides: TGTGCCACCAGTGAGGCAGGGTGGGGGGAGCAGTACTTC. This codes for CATSEAGWGEQYF.